Listed below are T cell receptor beta chains from one sample, sequenced in a study of early T cells in non-severe SARS-CoV-2 infection. From the 5' RACE reads, TCRdb called clonotypes with MiXCR, one entry per CDR3 protein. The table lists 65,000 to 95,000 distinct CDR3 sequences, approximately 15% of them singletons. Material for sequencing was whole blood. All receptors come from an adult who was a healthcare worker with PCR-confirmed SARS-CoV-2 infection or an uninfected control (not recorded which). Each CDR3 is given with its conserved first and last residue. D genes are given only for firm matches. Only part of the rows carry a size: once, few, many, or a class if the clone is expanded.

abundance: NA; len: 16; d_gene: NA; j_gene: TRBJ2-6; v_gene: TRBV19; CDR3nt: TGTGCCAGTAGTATGCCCCAGGGAGGTGGGGCCAACGTCCTGACTTTC; CDR3aa: CASSMPQGGGANVLTF
abundance: NA; len: 12; d_gene: NA; j_gene: TRBJ1-1; v_gene: TRBV20-1; CDR3nt: TGCAGTCTTGCCAGGGCTAACACTGAAGCTTTCTTT; CDR3aa: CSLARANTEAFF
abundance: NA; len: 16; d_gene: TRBD2; j_gene: TRBJ2-1; v_gene: TRBV27; CDR3nt: TGTGCCAGCAGTCGATCGACTAGCGGGGGGGCAGGTGAGCAGTTCTTC; CDR3aa: CASSRSTSGGAGEQFF
abundance: NA; len: 14; d_gene: TRBD1; j_gene: TRBJ1-6; v_gene: TRBV12-3/TRBV12-4; CDR3nt: TGTGCCAGCAGTTTAATCCAGGGGGGTTCACCCCTCCACTTT; CDR3aa: CASSLIQGGSPLHF
abundance: NA; len: 12; d_gene: NA; j_gene: TRBJ2-1; v_gene: TRBV11-2; CDR3nt: TGTGCCAGCAGCTTAGGGTCCGATGAGCAGTTCTTC; CDR3aa: CASSLGSDEQFF
abundance: many; len: 19; d_gene: TRBD1; j_gene: TRBJ1-5; v_gene: TRBV30; CDR3nt: TGTGCCTGGAGTCTCCGCAGGGGACAGGGTATGTTGGGCAATCAGCCCCAGCATTTT; CDR3aa: CAWSLRRGQGMLGNQPQHF
abundance: many; len: 14; d_gene: NA; j_gene: TRBJ2-7; v_gene: TRBV12-2; CDR3nt: TGTGCAAGTCGCTTAGCAGACAGGGCGTACGAGCAGTACTTC; CDR3aa: CASRLADRAYEQYF
abundance: few; len: 17; d_gene: TRBD2; j_gene: TRBJ2-3; v_gene: TRBV5-1; CDR3nt: TGCGCCAGCTGCTCCCCGGGACTAGCGGAGCTCGGGGATACGCAGTATTTT; CDR3aa: CASCSPGLAELGDTQYF
abundance: NA; len: 11; d_gene: NA; j_gene: TRBJ2-7; v_gene: TRBV20-1; CDR3nt: TGCAGTGCCCGGGCGTCCTACGAGCAGTACTTC; CDR3aa: CSARASYEQYF
abundance: medium-sized; len: 15; d_gene: NA; j_gene: TRBJ1-6; v_gene: TRBV7-2; CDR3nt: TGTGCCAGCAGCCGACAGAGCTCCTATAATTCACCCCTCCACTTT; CDR3aa: CASSRQSSYNSPLHF
abundance: NA; len: 15; d_gene: TRBD1; j_gene: TRBJ2-1; v_gene: TRBV10-2; CDR3nt: TGCGCCAGCAGCCCGACAGGGCGGCCTTACAATGAGCAGTTCTTC; CDR3aa: CASSPTGRPYNEQFF
abundance: few; len: 17; d_gene: NA; j_gene: TRBJ2-5; v_gene: TRBV6-1; CDR3nt: TGTGCCAGCAGCCTTAATTCCGGGACGTCTCTCCAAGAGACCCAGTACTTC; CDR3aa: CASSLNSGTSLQETQYF
abundance: few; len: 13; d_gene: NA; j_gene: TRBJ1-1; v_gene: TRBV5-4; CDR3nt: TGTGCCAGCAGCCGACACTGGAACACTGAAGCTTTCTTT; CDR3aa: CASSRHWNTEAFF
abundance: many; len: 14; d_gene: NA; j_gene: TRBJ1-5; v_gene: TRBV6-6; CDR3nt: TGTGCCAGCAACCCGGCGTATAGCAATCAGCCCCAGCATTTT; CDR3aa: CASNPAYSNQPQHF
abundance: NA; len: 13; d_gene: NA; j_gene: TRBJ1-5; v_gene: TRBV7-2; CDR3nt: TGTGCCAGCAGCCGCGATGGGGATCAGCCCCAGCATTTT; CDR3aa: CASSRDGDQPQHF
abundance: few; len: 15; d_gene: NA; j_gene: TRBJ1-6; v_gene: TRBV20-1; CDR3nt: TGCAGTGCTAGAACCCGGGACGGGTATAATTCACCCCTCCACTTT; CDR3aa: CSARTRDGYNSPLHF
abundance: NA; len: 18; d_gene: TRBD2; j_gene: TRBJ2-2; v_gene: TRBV20-1; CDR3nt: TGCAGTGCTAGAGGTCCCGGGACTAGCGGGAGGGCCGCCGGGGAGCTGTTTTTT; CDR3aa: CSARGPGTSGRAAGELFF
abundance: few; len: 14; d_gene: NA; j_gene: TRBJ2-7; v_gene: TRBV5-1; CDR3nt: TGCGCCAGCAGCTTGGAGAGGGGGTCCTACGAGCAGTACTTC; CDR3aa: CASSLERGSYEQYF
abundance: NA; len: 15; d_gene: TRBD1; j_gene: TRBJ2-3; v_gene: TRBV28; CDR3nt: TGTGCCAGCAGTTTCCCGACAGGGGGAACAGATACGCAGTATTTT; CDR3aa: CASSFPTGGTDTQYF
abundance: NA; len: 14; d_gene: NA; j_gene: TRBJ1-6; v_gene: TRBV10-1; CDR3nt: TGCGCCAGCAGTGAGAGGGGGGAGAGTTCACCCCTCCACTTT; CDR3aa: CASSERGESSPLHF
abundance: NA; len: 14; d_gene: NA; j_gene: TRBJ1-6; v_gene: TRBV7-8; CDR3nt: TGTGCCAGCAGCCCTGGACAGCCAAATTCACCCCTCCACTTT; CDR3aa: CASSPGQPNSPLHF
abundance: NA; len: 16; d_gene: NA; j_gene: TRBJ1-5; v_gene: TRBV7-9; CDR3nt: TGTGCCAGCAGCTTAGGGGTCGGGCAGGACAATCAGCCCCAGCATTTT; CDR3aa: CASSLGVGQDNQPQHF
abundance: NA; len: 15; d_gene: TRBD1; j_gene: TRBJ2-1; v_gene: TRBV6-5; CDR3nt: TGTGCCAGCAGTTACTCGACAGGGGGAGGAAATGAGCAGTTCTTC; CDR3aa: CASSYSTGGGNEQFF
abundance: NA; len: 14; d_gene: NA; j_gene: TRBJ2-1; v_gene: TRBV20-1; CDR3nt: TGCAGTGCTAGAGGGACTATCTCCTACAATGAGCAGTTCTTC; CDR3aa: CSARGTISYNEQFF
abundance: NA; len: 14; d_gene: NA; j_gene: TRBJ2-7; v_gene: TRBV7-6; CDR3nt: TGTGCCAGCAGCTTACAAGCGGCCGCCTACGAGCAGTACTTC; CDR3aa: CASSLQAAAYEQYF
abundance: NA; len: 17; d_gene: TRBD2; j_gene: TRBJ2-2; v_gene: TRBV6-5; CDR3nt: TGTGCCAGCAGTTCTGTCGGGGGGAATCAAGCACCGGGGGAGCTGTTTTTT; CDR3aa: CASSSVGGNQAPGELFF
abundance: NA; len: 17; d_gene: NA; j_gene: TRBJ1-4; v_gene: TRBV5-6; CDR3nt: TGTGCCAGCAGCTTGGACAGGGAAAGAGGGGCTAATGAAAAACTGTTTTTT; CDR3aa: CASSLDRERGANEKLFF
abundance: many; len: 15; d_gene: TRBD2; j_gene: TRBJ2-3; v_gene: TRBV14; CDR3nt: TGTGCCAGCAGCTCCCCGACTAGCGGGGGGGATACGCAGTATTTT; CDR3aa: CASSSPTSGGDTQYF
abundance: NA; len: 16; d_gene: NA; j_gene: TRBJ1-2; v_gene: TRBV11-3; CDR3nt: TGTGCCAGCAGCTTAAGAGGCCGGGACATTCGCTATGGCTACACCTTC; CDR3aa: CASSLRGRDIRYGYTF
abundance: many; len: 16; d_gene: NA; j_gene: TRBJ1-5; v_gene: TRBV19; CDR3nt: TGTGCCAGTAGTATCTCGGGACACCCTAGCAATCAGCCCCAGCATTTT; CDR3aa: CASSISGHPSNQPQHF
abundance: few; len: 16; d_gene: NA; j_gene: TRBJ2-1; v_gene: TRBV5-1; CDR3nt: TGCGCCAGCAGCTTGGACGGGCAGGGACCCTACAATGAGCAGTTCTTC; CDR3aa: CASSLDGQGPYNEQFF
abundance: few; len: 13; d_gene: NA; j_gene: TRBJ1-2; v_gene: TRBV6-6; CDR3nt: TGTGCCAGCAGTTACAACTCCGCCTATGGCTACACCTTC; CDR3aa: CASSYNSAYGYTF
abundance: few; len: 13; d_gene: NA; j_gene: TRBJ1-2; v_gene: TRBV4-1; CDR3nt: TGCGCCAGCAGCCAAGGAGGGAACTATGGCTACACCTTC; CDR3aa: CASSQGGNYGYTF
abundance: few; len: 13; d_gene: NA; j_gene: TRBJ1-3; v_gene: TRBV7-3; CDR3nt: TGTGCCAGCAGCTTAAACGTGGGAAACACCATATATTTT; CDR3aa: CASSLNVGNTIYF
abundance: NA; len: 14; d_gene: NA; j_gene: TRBJ2-7; v_gene: TRBV3-1; CDR3nt: TGTGCCAGCAGCCTTACGATCGCATCCTACGAGCAGTACTTC; CDR3aa: CASSLTIASYEQYF
abundance: many; len: 19; d_gene: TRBD1; j_gene: TRBJ1-5; v_gene: TRBV7-8; CDR3nt: TGTGCCAGCAGCCCTAGGACAGGGAGGGATTTTTATAGCAATCAGCCCCAGCATTTT; CDR3aa: CASSPRTGRDFYSNQPQHF
abundance: few; len: 18; d_gene: NA; j_gene: TRBJ2-4; v_gene: TRBV12-3/TRBV12-4; CDR3nt: TGTGCCAGCAGTCCTCCGGGATCATCCTCCCTAGCCAAAAACATTCAGTACTTC; CDR3aa: CASSPPGSSSLAKNIQYF
abundance: few; len: 16; d_gene: NA; j_gene: TRBJ1-1; v_gene: TRBV19; CDR3nt: TGTGCCAGTAGTACCCCCAGGGACCCACGTCATCCTGAAGCTTTCTTT; CDR3aa: CASSTPRDPRHPEAFF
abundance: NA; len: 12; d_gene: NA; j_gene: TRBJ2-2; v_gene: TRBV7-3; CDR3nt: TGTGCCAGCAGCCCTGGGATAGGGGAGCTGTTTTTT; CDR3aa: CASSPGIGELFF
abundance: NA; len: 13; d_gene: TRBD2; j_gene: TRBJ2-5; v_gene: TRBV5-1; CDR3nt: TGCGCCAGCAGTACGGGAGGGCGCGAGACCCAGTACTTC; CDR3aa: CASSTGGRETQYF
abundance: few; len: 13; d_gene: TRBD1; j_gene: TRBJ2-1; v_gene: TRBV10-2; CDR3nt: TGCGCCACCCCGGGACAGGGTTCCGGTGAGCAGTTCTTC; CDR3aa: CATPGQGSGEQFF
abundance: few; len: 13; d_gene: TRBD2; j_gene: TRBJ2-1; v_gene: TRBV29-1; CDR3nt: TGCAGCGCTAGACTAGCGGGAGTTAATGAGCAGTTCTTC; CDR3aa: CSARLAGVNEQFF
abundance: many; len: 13; d_gene: TRBD1; j_gene: TRBJ1-5; v_gene: TRBV20-1; CDR3nt: TGCAGTGTCGCGACAGGGTTAAATCAGCCCCAGCATTTT; CDR3aa: CSVATGLNQPQHF
abundance: few; len: 13; d_gene: TRBD1; j_gene: TRBJ2-7; v_gene: TRBV29-1; CDR3nt: TGCAGCGTTCCGGGACAGGGCAACTACGAGCAGTACTTC; CDR3aa: CSVPGQGNYEQYF
abundance: many; len: 16; d_gene: NA; j_gene: TRBJ2-1; v_gene: TRBV5-1; CDR3nt: TGCGCCAGCAGCTTGAATCCGATGGGCTCCTACAATGAGCAGTTCTTC; CDR3aa: CASSLNPMGSYNEQFF
abundance: NA; len: 13; d_gene: NA; j_gene: TRBJ1-2; v_gene: TRBV24-1; CDR3nt: TGTGCCACCAGTGATTACGGGCCGCGAGGCTACACCTTC; CDR3aa: CATSDYGPRGYTF
abundance: NA; len: 15; d_gene: TRBD1; j_gene: TRBJ2-1; v_gene: TRBV12-3/TRBV12-4; CDR3nt: TGTGCCAGCAGTCTAGGACAGGAAAAAAACAATGAGCAGTTCTTC; CDR3aa: CASSLGQEKNNEQFF
abundance: NA; len: 19; d_gene: TRBD2; j_gene: TRBJ2-7; v_gene: TRBV11-2; CDR3nt: TGTGCCAGCAGCTTAGGTTATAGGACTAGCGGTTCGAGCTCCTACGAGCAGTACTTC; CDR3aa: CASSLGYRTSGSSSYEQYF
abundance: NA; len: 14; d_gene: NA; j_gene: TRBJ1-1; v_gene: TRBV12-5; CDR3nt: TGTGCTAGTGCCCAAAGCGGGGGTGACACTGAAGCTTTCTTT; CDR3aa: CASAQSGGDTEAFF
abundance: NA; len: 15; d_gene: TRBD2; j_gene: TRBJ2-1; v_gene: TRBV7-6; CDR3nt: TGTGCCAGCAGCCCGGGACTAGCCCTGCAAAATGAGCAGTTCTTC; CDR3aa: CASSPGLALQNEQFF
abundance: many; len: 13; d_gene: NA; j_gene: TRBJ2-3; v_gene: TRBV11-2; CDR3nt: TGTGCCAGCAGTTTCACCCCGGCAGATACGCAGTATTTT; CDR3aa: CASSFTPADTQYF
abundance: few; len: 15; d_gene: NA; j_gene: TRBJ2-2; v_gene: TRBV4-1; CDR3nt: TGCGCCAGCAGCTACTTCTTGCCAAACACCGGGGAGCTGTTTTTT; CDR3aa: CASSYFLPNTGELFF
abundance: NA; len: 15; d_gene: NA; j_gene: TRBJ1-1; v_gene: TRBV7-9; CDR3nt: TGTGCCAGCAGCCCGCCCGTGGGGTTGAACACTGAAGCTTTCTTT; CDR3aa: CASSPPVGLNTEAFF
abundance: NA; len: 13; d_gene: NA; j_gene: TRBJ2-1; v_gene: TRBV6-6; CDR3nt: TGTGCCAGCAGCTACGACCCCTACAATGAGCAGTTCTTC; CDR3aa: CASSYDPYNEQFF
abundance: few; len: 14; d_gene: NA; j_gene: TRBJ1-1; v_gene: TRBV28; CDR3nt: TGTGCCAGCAGTTCTCCGGCCGCGAACACTGAAGCTTTCTTT; CDR3aa: CASSSPAANTEAFF
abundance: NA; len: 15; d_gene: TRBD2; j_gene: TRBJ2-3; v_gene: TRBV9; CDR3nt: TGTGCCAGCAGCGTACGCGGGAGTATGTCAGATACGCAGTATTTT; CDR3aa: CASSVRGSMSDTQYF
abundance: few; len: 12; d_gene: NA; j_gene: TRBJ2-5; v_gene: TRBV6-1; CDR3nt: TGTGCCAGCAGTATGGCGGCGGAGACCCAGTACTTC; CDR3aa: CASSMAAETQYF
abundance: NA; len: 13; d_gene: NA; j_gene: TRBJ2-3; v_gene: TRBV29-1; CDR3nt: TGCAGCGTTGAACCTTCCGGGGCAGATACGCAGTATTTT; CDR3aa: CSVEPSGADTQYF
abundance: NA; len: 14; d_gene: NA; j_gene: TRBJ2-7; v_gene: TRBV9; CDR3nt: TGTGCCAGCAGCGCTGGTGGGGGCAGGAACGAGCAGTACTTC; CDR3aa: CASSAGGGRNEQYF